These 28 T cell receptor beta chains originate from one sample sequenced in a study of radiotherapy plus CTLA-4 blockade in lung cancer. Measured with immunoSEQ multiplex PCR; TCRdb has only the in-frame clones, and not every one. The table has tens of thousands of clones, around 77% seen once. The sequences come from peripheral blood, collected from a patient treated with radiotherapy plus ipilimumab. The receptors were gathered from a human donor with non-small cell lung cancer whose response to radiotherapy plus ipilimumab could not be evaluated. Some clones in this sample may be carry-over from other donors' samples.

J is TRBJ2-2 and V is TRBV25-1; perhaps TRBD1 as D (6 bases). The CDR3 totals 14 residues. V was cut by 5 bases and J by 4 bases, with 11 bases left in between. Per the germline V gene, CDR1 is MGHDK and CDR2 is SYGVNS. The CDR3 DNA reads TGTGCCAGCAGTTTGATGACAGGCACCGGGGAGCTGTTTTTT. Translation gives CASSLMTGTGELFF. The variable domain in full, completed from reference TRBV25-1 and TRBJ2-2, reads EADIYQTPRYLVIGTGKKITLECSQTMGHDKMYWYQQDPGMELHLIHYSYGVNSTEKGDLSSESTVSRIRTEHFPLTLESARPSHTSQYLCASSLMTGTGELFFGEGSRLTVL.

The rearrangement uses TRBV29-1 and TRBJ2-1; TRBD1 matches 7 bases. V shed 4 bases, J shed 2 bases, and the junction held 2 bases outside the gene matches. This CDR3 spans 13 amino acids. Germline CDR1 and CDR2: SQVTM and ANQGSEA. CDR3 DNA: TGCAGCGTTGCGACAGGGACCTACAATGAGCAGTTCTTC. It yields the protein CSVATGTYNEQFF.

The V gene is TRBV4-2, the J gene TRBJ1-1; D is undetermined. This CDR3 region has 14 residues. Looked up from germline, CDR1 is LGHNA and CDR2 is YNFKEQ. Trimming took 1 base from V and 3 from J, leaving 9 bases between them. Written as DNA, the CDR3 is TGTGCCAGCAGCCAAGTGCAGGTTTACACTGAAGCTTTCTTT. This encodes CASSQVQVYTEAFF.

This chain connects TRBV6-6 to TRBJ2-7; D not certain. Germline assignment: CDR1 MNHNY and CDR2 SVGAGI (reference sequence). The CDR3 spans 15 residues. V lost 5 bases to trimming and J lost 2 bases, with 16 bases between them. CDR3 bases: TGTGCCAGCAGTCCGCCCCTGACACCTCCCTACGAGCAGTACTTC. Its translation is CASSPPLTPPYEQYF.

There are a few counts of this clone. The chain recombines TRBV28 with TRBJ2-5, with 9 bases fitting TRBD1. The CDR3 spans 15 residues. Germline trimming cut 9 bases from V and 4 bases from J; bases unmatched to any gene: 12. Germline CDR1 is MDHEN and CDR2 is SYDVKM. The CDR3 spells CASRRTGDQVETQYF. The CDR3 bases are TGTGCCAGTCGCCGGACAGGGGACCAAGTAGAGACCCAGTACTTC.

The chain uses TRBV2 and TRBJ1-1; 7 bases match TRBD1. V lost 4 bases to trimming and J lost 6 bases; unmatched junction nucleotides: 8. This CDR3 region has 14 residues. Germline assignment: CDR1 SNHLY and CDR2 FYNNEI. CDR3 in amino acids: CASSGQGDRAEAFF. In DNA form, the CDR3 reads TGTGCCAGCAGTGGACAGGGCGACCGGGCTGAAGCTTTCTTT.

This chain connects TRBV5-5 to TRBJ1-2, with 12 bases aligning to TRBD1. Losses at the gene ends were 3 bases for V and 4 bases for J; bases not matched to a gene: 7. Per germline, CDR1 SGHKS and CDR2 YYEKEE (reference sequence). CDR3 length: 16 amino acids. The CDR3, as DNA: TGTGCCAGCAGCTCGGGACAGGGGGCGCGGGGCTATGGCTACACCTTC. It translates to CASSSGQGARGYGYTF.

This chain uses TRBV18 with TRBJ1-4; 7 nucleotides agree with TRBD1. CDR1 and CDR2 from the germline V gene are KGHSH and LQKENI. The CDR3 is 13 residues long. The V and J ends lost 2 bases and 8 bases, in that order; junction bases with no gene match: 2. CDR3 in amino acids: CASSPGQVEKLFF. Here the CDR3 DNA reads TGTGCCAGCTCACCAGGACAGGTCGAAAAACTGTTTTTT.

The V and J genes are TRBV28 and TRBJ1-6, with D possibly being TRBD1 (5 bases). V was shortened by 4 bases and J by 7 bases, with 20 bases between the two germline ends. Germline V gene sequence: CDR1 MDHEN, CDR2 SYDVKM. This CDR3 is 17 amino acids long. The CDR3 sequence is CASSYKAGYWSNSPLHF. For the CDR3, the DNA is TGTGCCAGCAGTTACAAGGCAGGGTATTGGTCAAATTCACCCCTCCACTTT. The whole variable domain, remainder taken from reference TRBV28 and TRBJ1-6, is DVKVTQSSRYLVKRTGEKVFLECVQDMDHENMFWYRQDPGLGLRLIYFSYDVKMKEKGDIPEGYSVSREKKERFSLILESASTNQTSMYLCASSYKAGYWSNSPLHFGNGTRLTVT.

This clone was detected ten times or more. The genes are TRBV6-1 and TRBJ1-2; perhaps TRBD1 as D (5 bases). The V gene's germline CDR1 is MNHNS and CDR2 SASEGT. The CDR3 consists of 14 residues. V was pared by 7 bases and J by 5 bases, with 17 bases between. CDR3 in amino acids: CASTDQGGGYGYTF. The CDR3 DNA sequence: TGTGCCAGCACTGACCAGGGAGGCGGATATGGCTACACCTTC.

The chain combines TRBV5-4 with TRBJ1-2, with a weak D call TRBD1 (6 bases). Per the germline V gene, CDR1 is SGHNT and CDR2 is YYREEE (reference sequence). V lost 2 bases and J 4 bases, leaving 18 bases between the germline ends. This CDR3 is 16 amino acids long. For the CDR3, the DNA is TGTGCCAGCAGCTTAGTTCGGGGGGGGCAGGGCTATGGCTACACCTTC. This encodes CASSLVRGGQGYGYTF.

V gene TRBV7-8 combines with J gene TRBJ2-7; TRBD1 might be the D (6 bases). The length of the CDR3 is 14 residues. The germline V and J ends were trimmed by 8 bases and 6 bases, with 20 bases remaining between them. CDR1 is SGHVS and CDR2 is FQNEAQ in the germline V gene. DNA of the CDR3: TGTGCCAGCGTTCGACAGGCCCGCCTGGGCGAGCAGTACTTC. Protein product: CASVRQARLGEQYF.

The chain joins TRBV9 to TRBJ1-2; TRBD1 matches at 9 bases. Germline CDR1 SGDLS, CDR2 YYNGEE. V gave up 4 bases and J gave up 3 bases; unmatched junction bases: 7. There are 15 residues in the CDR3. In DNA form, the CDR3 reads TGTGCCAGCAGCCCCAGGACAGGGGCGGACTATGGCTACACCTTC. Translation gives CASSPRTGADYGYTF.

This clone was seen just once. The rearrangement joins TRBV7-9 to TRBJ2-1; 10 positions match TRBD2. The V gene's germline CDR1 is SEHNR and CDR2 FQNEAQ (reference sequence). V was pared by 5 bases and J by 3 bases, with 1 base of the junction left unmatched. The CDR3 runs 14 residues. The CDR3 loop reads CASSKRGGYNEQFF. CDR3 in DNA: TGTGCCAGCAGCAAGCGGGGGGGCTACAATGAGCAGTTCTTC.

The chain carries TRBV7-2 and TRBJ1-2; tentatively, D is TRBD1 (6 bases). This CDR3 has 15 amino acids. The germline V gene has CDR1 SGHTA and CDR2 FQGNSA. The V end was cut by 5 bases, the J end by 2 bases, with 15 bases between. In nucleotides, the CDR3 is TGTGCCAGCAGCCCAATGGGGGCAGGGAACTATGGCTACACCTTC. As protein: CASSPMGAGNYGYTF.

The DNA for the CDR3 is TGTGCCAGCAGCCTGACAGGGGACCACGAGCAGTACTTC. Amino acid sequence: CASSLTGDHEQYF. The chain combines TRBV28 with TRBJ2-7; 8 nucleotides agree with TRBD1. The CDR3 contains 13 residues. From germline, CDR1 is MDHEN and CDR2 SYDVKM. The trim removed 6 bases at V and 5 bases at J, leaving 6 bases unmatched.

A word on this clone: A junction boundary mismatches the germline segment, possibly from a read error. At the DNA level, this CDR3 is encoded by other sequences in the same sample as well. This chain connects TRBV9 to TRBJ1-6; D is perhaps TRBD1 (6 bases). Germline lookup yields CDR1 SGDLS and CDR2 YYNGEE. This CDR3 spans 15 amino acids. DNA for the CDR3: TGTGCCAGCAGCGTAGTTGGGACACCGAATTCCCCCCTCCACTTT. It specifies CASSVVGTPNSPLHF.

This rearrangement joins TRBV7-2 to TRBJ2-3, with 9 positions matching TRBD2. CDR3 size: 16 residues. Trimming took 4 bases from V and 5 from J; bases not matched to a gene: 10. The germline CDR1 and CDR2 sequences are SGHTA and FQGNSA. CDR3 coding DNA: TGTGCCAGCAGCTCCAGTGGGCGGGGGGGCGTAGATACGCAGTATTTT. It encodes CASSSSGRGGVDTQYF.

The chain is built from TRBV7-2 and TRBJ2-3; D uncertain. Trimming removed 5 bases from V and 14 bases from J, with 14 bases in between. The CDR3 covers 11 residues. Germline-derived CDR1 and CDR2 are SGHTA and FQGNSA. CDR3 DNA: TGTGCCAGCAGCCCTGACCACAGCCCGTATTTT. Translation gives CASSPDHSPYF.

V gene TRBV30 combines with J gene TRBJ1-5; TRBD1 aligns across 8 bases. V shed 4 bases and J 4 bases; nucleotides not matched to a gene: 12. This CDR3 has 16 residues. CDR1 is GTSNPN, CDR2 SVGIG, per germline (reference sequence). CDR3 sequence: CAWMNRGGNINQPQHF. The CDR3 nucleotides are TGTGCCTGGATGAACAGGGGGGGGAATATTAATCAGCCCCAGCATTTT.

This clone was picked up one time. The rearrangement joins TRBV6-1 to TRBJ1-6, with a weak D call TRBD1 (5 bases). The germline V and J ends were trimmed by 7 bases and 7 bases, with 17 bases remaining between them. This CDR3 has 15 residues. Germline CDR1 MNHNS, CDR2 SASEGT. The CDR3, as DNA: TGTGCCAGCATTACGGGGGACGCACGGAATTCACCCCTCCACTTT. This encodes CASITGDARNSPLHF.

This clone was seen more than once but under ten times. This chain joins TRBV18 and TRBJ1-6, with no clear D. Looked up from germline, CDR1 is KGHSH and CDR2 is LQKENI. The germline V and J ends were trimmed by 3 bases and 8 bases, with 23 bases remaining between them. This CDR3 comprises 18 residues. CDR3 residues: CASSPSAGAGVEDSPLHF. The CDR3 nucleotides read TGTGCCAGCTCACCCTCCGCGGGAGCCGGGGTCGAAGATTCACCCCTCCACTTT.

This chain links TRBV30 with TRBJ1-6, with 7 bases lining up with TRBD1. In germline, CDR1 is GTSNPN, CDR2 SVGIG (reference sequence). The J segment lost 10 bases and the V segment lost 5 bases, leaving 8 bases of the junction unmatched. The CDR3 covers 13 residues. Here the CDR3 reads CAWHPTGTSPLHF. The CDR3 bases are TGTGCCTGGCATCCGACAGGGACCTCACCCCTCCACTTT.

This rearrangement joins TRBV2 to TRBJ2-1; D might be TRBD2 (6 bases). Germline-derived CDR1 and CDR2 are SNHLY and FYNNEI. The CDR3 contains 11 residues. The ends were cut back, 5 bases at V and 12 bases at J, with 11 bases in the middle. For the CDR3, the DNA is TGTGCCAGCAGTTCCGGGAGCCTGCAGTTCTTC. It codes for CASSSGSLQFF.

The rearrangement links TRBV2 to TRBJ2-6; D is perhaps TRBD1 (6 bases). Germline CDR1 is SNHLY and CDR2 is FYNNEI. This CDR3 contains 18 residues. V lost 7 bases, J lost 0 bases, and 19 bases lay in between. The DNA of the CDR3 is TGTGCCAGCACTCCGGGCAGGGGCCTTATCTCTGGGGCCAACGTCCTGACTTTC. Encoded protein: CASTPGRGLISGANVLTF.

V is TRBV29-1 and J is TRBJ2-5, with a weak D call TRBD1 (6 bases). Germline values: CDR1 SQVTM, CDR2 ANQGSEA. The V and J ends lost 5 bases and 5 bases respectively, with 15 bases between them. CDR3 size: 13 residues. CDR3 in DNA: TGCAGCGTTCTCCCGGCAGGGGCGGAGACCCAGTACTTC. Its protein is CSVLPAGAETQYF. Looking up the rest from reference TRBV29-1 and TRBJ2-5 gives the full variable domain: SAVISQKPSRDICQRGTSLTIQCQVDSQVTMMFWYRQQPGQSLTLIATANQGSEATYESGFVIDKFPISRPNLTFSTLTVSNMSPEDSSIYLCSVLPAGAETQYFGPGTRLLVL.

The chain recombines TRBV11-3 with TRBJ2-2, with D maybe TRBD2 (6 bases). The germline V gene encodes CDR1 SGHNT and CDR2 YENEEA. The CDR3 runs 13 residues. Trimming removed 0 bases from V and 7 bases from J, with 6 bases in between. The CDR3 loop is CASSLEEGGELFF. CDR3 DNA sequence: TGTGCCAGCAGCTTAGAGGAGGGCGGGGAGCTGTTTTTT.

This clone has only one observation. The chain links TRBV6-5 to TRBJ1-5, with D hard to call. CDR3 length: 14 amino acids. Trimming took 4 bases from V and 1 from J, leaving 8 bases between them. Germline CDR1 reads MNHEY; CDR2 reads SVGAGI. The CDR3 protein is CASSWTISNQPQHF. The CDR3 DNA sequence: TGTGCCAGCAGTTGGACTATCAGCAATCAGCCCCAGCATTTT.